Sequencing of this TCR beta chain was carried out in a study of control samples from healthy donors and cancer patients. TCRdb's table, derived via immunoSEQ multiplex PCR, lists solely in-frame clones and lacks some. This sample carries some 170,000 clones, 94% of them seen once, and the ten largest clones take about 14%. Sequencing used PBMCs. This clonotype was sampled from a man in his 60s with colorectal cancer.

The CDR3: CASSPRGTNSPLHF. The CDR3, as DNA: TGTGCCAGCTCACCCCGGGGAACTAATTCACCCCTCCACTTT. The gene calls are TRBV18 and TRBJ1-6; D is ambiguous. The CDR3 length is 14 residues. V shed 3 bases and J shed 6 bases, with 9 bases lying between them. Germline CDR1 KGHSH, CDR2 LQKENI.